The T cell receptor beta chain under discussion was sequenced for a study of cytomegalovirus exposure and HLA in healthy donors. Points from the study as a whole: Presence/absence analyses assumed roughly uniform sequencing depth across donors, which may not hold. Solely CMV serostatus was available to characterize immune exposure. The study labeled 150 to 200 TCR beta chains cytomegalovirus-associated. With further analysis later on, most CMV-associated TCR beta chains appeared HLA-restricted.

With 60 Vbeta and 13 Jbeta primers, the PCR was carried out. Clones were read by immunoSEQ multiplex PCR, and TCRdb kept only the in-frame ones, dropping some. The data show some 140,000 clones, with about 68% seen just once and about 1.5% held by the top ten. On this clone: Its target is not known.

The CDR3 sequence is 16 residues long. Germline V gives CDR1 SGHRS, CDR2 YFSETQ. Between the trimmed V and J ends, which lost 2 bases and 0 bases, there was a span of 15 bases. This clonotype was obtained from a human donor in good health. The V call is TRBV5-1, the J call TRBJ2-7; D perhaps matches TRBD1 (6 bases). Sequenced input: PBMCs. CDR3 bases: TGCGCCAGCAGCTTAGGGAAGGACAGATTCTCCTACGAGCAGTACTTC. Protein: CASSLGKDRFSYEQYF.